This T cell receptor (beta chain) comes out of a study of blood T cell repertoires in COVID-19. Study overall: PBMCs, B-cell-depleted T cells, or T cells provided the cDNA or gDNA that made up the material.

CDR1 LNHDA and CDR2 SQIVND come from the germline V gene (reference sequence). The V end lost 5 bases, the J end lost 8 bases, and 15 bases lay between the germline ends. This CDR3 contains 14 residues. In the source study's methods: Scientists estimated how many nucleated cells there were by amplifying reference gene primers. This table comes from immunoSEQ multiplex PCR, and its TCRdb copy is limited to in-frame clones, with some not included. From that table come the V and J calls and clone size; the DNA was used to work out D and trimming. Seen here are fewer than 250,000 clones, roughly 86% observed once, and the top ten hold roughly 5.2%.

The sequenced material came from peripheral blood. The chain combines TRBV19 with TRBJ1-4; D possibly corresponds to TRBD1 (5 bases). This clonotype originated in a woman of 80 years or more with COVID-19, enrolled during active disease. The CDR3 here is CASSHTTAGEKLFF. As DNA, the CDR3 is TGTGCCAGTAGTCACACTACGGCAGGGGAAAAACTGTTTTTT.